This TCR beta chain was identified during a study of post-analysis software for immune sequencing data. The wider study: Recorded disease courses covered relapsing-remitting, secondary progressive and progressive-relapsing multiple sclerosis. Some patients had no subtype annotation.

To note about this clonotype: Its cognate antigen is unknown.

Built from TCR beta cDNA, the libraries had unique molecular identifiers in them. TCRdb reanalysed the PCR reads using MiXCR and keeps one entry per CDR3 protein. In the table there are roughly 800,000 distinct CDR3 sequences, 40% to 55% of which are singletons. General study points: Roughly five TRBV segments were more frequent in patients than controls; TRBV5-6, TRBV5-1 and TRBV20-1 belonged to this group.

Germline values: CDR1 SGHDN, CDR2 FVKESK. V shed 2 bases and J 7 bases; nucleotides not matched to a gene: 14. The CDR3 spans 16 residues. The chain carries TRBV14 and TRBJ2-7; 7 nucleotides agree with TRBD2. The origin of this receptor is a girl aged 5 to 17 with multiple sclerosis. Sample: blood. The CDR3 here is CASSQLLAPKRAEQYF. CDR3 bases: TGTGCCAGCAGCCAACTACTAGCGCCCAAACGCGCGGAGCAGTACTTC.